This T cell receptor (beta chain) stems from a study of T cell responses to AZD1222 COVID-19 vaccine. This clone was found once. Its cognate antigen is unknown. Assay: immunoSEQ multiplex PCR; the TCRdb copy retains only in-frame clones and omits some. The data contain 100,000 to 120,000 clones, about 90% of them singletons. Study results and limitations: Every sample of the repertoires postdated the peak T cell response.

Per germline, CDR1 LNHDA and CDR2 SQIVND (reference sequence). This CDR3 is 15 amino acids long. The junction had 9 bases not matched to a gene; V was cut back by 6 bases and J by 1 base. This sample comprised peripheral blood, obtained 28 days after the second AZD1222 dose. V usage is TRBV19 and J usage is TRBJ2-7; 7 nucleotides line up with TRBD1. The source of this sequence is an adult who received the AZD1222 COVID-19 vaccine. CDR3 nucleotide sequence: TGTGCCAGTAGCTCACAGGGGTCCCTGTCCTACGAGCAGTACTTC. Translation: CASSSQGSLSYEQYF.